A selection of T cell receptor beta chains follows, all from one sample in a study of T-cell memory formation after mild COVID-19. Each CDR3 protein gets one entry after TCRdb re-called the 5' RACE reads with MiXCR. Found here are 200,000 to 250,000 distinct CDR3 sequences, more than 8% of them singletons; the top ten hold approximately 20%. Sequenced material: PBMCs or a T cell subset sorted from them (not recorded which). The receptor set was obtained from a man aged 18 to 30 who had mild COVID-19 (a few samples of this study predate the infection). Cell type and time point are not known. Each CDR3 is given with its conserved first and last residue. D genes are given only for firm matches. A row's size may be missing; if present it is once, few, many or a size class.

clone_size	cdr3_length	v_call	d_call	j_call	cdr3_aa	cdr3_nt
-	14	TRBV7-6	-	TRBJ2-2	CASIEVSNTGELFF	TGTGCCAGCATCGAGGTTTCGAACACCGGGGAGCTGTTTTTT
-	18	TRBV2	TRBD1	TRBJ1-1	CASSDTLGQIVMNTEAFF	TGTGCCAGCAGTGATACCTTGGGACAGATCGTAATGAACACTGAAGCTTTCTTT
-	17	TRBV19	TRBD2	TRBJ2-1	CASRNLAGGRLYNEQFF	TGTGCCAGTAGAAATCTAGCGGGGGGCCGCCTTTACAATGAGCAGTTCTTC
-	14	TRBV4-3	-	TRBJ1-5	CASSQGPDNQPQHF	TGCGCCAGCAGCCAGGGACCAGACAATCAGCCCCAGCATTTT
few	12	TRBV7-9	-	TRBJ2-7	CASSFIHYEQYF	TGTGCCAGCAGCTTCATTCACTACGAGCAGTACTTC
-	12	TRBV6-6	-	TRBJ2-5	CASSYGGETQYF	TGTGCCAGCAGTTACGGTGGGGAGACCCAGTACTTC
-	15	TRBV20-1	-	TRBJ2-3	CSARDPISGTDTQYF	TGCAGTGCTAGAGATCCAATCTCGGGCACAGATACGCAGTATTTT
-	15	TRBV11-3	TRBD2	TRBJ2-1	CASRDSGGQYNEQFF	TGTGCCAGCAGAGACTCGGGGGGGCAGTACAATGAGCAGTTCTTC
-	14	TRBV15	-	TRBJ2-5	CATSSTGYQETQYF	TGTGCCACCAGCTCCACGGGGTATCAAGAGACCCAGTACTTC
few	14	TRBV20-1	-	TRBJ1-4	CSASRGPQDEKLFF	TGCAGTGCTTCCAGGGGACCGCAGGATGAAAAACTGTTTTTT
-	16	TRBV14	TRBD1	TRBJ2-5	CASSQDRRPTGETQYF	TGTGCCAGCAGCCAGGACAGGAGGCCCACGGGGGAGACCCAGTACTTC
-	15	TRBV2	-	TRBJ2-6	CASSEARSGANVLTF	TGTGCCAGCAGTGAAGCTCGCTCTGGGGCCAACGTCCTGACTTTC
few	11	TRBV5-4	-	TRBJ1-1	CASSKGAEAFF	TGTGCCAGCAGTAAGGGGGCTGAAGCTTTCTTT